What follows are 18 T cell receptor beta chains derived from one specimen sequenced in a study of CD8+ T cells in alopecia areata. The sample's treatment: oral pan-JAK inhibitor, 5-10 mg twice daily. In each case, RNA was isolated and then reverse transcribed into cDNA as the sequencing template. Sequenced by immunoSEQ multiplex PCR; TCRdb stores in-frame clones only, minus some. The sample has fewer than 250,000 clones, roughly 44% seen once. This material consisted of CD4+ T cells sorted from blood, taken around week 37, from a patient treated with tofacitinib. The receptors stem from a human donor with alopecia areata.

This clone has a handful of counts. The CDR3: CASSLRTGSGPGELFF. In nucleotides, the CDR3 is TGTGCCAGCAGTTTGAGGACAGGGTCGGGCCCCGGGGAGCTGTTTTTT. V and J are TRBV27 and TRBJ2-2, with 8 bases lining up with TRBD1. Germline V lookup: CDR1 MNHEY, CDR2 SMNVEV (reference sequence). V lost 3 bases, J lost 6 bases, and 9 bases stayed unmatched. CDR3 length equals 16 residues.

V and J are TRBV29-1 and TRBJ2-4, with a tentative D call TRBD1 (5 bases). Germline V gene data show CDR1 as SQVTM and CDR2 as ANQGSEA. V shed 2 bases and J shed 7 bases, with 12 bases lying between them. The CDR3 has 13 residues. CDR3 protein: CSVEKGISNIQYF. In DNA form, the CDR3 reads TGCAGCGTTGAAAAGGGGATAAGTAACATTCAGTACTTC.

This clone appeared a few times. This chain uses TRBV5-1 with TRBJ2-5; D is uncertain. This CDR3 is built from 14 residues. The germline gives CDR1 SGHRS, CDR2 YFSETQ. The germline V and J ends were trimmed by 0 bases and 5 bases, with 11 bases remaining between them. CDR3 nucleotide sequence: TGCGCCAGCAGCTTGGTGTGGGGTGGGGAGACCCAGTACTTC. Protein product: CASSLVWGGETQYF.

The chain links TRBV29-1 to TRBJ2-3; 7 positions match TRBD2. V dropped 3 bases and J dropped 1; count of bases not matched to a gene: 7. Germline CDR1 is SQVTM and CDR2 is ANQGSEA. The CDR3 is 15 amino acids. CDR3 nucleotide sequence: TGCAGCGTTGATAGTCGCGGGAGCGGCACAGATACGCAGTATTTT. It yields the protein CSVDSRGSGTDTQYF.

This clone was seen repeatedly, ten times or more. The CDR3 sequence is CASSLTGLRTSGQGNEQFF. DNA for the CDR3: TGTGCCAGCAGCTTAACCGGTTTGAGAACTAGCGGACAAGGGAATGAGCAGTTCTTC. This chain joins TRBV7-8 and TRBJ2-1; 8 nucleotides agree with TRBD2. The CDR3 is 19 residues long. With 2 bases clipped from V and 7 bases from J, the junction kept 19 bases outside the gene matches. Germline lookup yields CDR1 SGHVS and CDR2 FQNEAQ.

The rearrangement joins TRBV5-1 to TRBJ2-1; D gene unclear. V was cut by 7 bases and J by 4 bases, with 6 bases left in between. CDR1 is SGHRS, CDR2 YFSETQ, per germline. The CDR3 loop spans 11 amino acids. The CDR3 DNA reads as TGCGCCAGCGTGGGTTACAATGAGCAGTTCTTC. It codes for CASVGYNEQFF.

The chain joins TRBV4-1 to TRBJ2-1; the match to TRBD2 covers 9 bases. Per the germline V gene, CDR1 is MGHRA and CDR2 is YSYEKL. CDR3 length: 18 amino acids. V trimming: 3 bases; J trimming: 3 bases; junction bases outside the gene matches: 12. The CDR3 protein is CASSQGNSGLANYNEQFF. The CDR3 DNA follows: TGCGCCAGCAGCCAGGGCAATTCCGGACTAGCGAACTACAATGAGCAGTTCTTC.

CDR3 amino acids: CAWRIQDTGELFF. CDR3 sequence (DNA): TGTGCCTGGAGGATACAGGACACCGGGGAGCTGTTTTTT. V usage is TRBV30 and J usage is TRBJ2-2; the D gene is possibly TRBD1 (5 bases). Trimming pared 3 bases from V and 3 bases from J, leaving 8 bases between. The CDR3 runs to 13 residues. Germline CDR1 GTSNPN, CDR2 SVGIG (reference sequence).

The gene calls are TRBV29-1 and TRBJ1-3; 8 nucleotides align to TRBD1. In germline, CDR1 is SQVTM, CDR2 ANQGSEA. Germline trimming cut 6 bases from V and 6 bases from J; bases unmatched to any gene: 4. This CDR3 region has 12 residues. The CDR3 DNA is TGCAGCGTCAAGACAGGGGAAAACACCATATATTTT. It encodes CSVKTGENTIYF.

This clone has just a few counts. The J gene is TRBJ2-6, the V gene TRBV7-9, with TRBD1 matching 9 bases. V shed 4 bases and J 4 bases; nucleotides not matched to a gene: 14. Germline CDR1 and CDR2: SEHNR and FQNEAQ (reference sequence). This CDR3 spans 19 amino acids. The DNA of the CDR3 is TGTGCCAGCAGCTCGCTACCGGGACAGGGAATCTCCGGGGCCAACGTCCTGACTTTC. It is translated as CASSSLPGQGISGANVLTF.

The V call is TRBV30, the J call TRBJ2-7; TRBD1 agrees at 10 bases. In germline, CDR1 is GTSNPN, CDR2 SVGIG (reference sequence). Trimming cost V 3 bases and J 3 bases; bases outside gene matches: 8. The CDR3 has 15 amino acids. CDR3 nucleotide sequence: TGTGCCTGGAGGGACCTCGGGACAGGGGACTACGAGCAGTACTTC. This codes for CAWRDLGTGDYEQYF.

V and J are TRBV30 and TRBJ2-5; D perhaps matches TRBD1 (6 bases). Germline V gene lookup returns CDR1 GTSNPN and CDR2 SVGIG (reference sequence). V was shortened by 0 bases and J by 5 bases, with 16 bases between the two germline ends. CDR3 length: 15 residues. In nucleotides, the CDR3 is TGTGCCTGGAGTGTCCGGGCAGGGGTGCGGGAGACCCAGTACTTC. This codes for CAWSVRAGVRETQYF.

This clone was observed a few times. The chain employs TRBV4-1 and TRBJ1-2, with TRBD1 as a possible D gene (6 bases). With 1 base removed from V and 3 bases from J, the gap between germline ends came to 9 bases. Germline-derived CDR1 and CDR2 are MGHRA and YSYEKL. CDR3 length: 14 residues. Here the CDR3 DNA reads TGCGCCAGCAGCCAAGCGGACAGCTACTATGGCTACACCTTC. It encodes CASSQADSYYGYTF.

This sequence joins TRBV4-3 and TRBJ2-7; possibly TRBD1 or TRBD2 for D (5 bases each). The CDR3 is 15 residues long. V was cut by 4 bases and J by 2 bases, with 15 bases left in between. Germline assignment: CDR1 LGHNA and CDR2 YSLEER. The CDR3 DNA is TGCGCCAGCAGCCGTAACCGGGACCAGACCTACGAGCAGTACTTC. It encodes CASSRNRDQTYEQYF.

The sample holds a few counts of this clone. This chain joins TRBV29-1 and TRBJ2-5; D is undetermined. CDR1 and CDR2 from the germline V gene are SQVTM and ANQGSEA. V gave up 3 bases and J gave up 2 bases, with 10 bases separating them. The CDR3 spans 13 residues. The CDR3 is CSVEVTRQETQYF. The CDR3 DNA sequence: TGCAGCGTTGAGGTAACTCGACAAGAGACCCAGTACTTC.

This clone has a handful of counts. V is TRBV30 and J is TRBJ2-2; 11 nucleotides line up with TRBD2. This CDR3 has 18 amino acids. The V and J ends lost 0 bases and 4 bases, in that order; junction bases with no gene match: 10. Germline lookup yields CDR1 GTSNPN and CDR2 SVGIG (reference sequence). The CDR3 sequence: CAWSVPRLAGSFTGELFF. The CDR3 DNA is TGTGCCTGGAGTGTACCCCGACTAGCGGGATCCTTCACCGGGGAGCTGTTTTTT.

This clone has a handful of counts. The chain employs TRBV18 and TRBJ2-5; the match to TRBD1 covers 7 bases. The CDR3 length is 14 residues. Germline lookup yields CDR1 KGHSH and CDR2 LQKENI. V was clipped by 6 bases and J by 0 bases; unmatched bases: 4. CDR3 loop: CASSPTGNQETQYF. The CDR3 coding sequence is TGTGCCAGCTCGCCGACAGGGAACCAAGAGACCCAGTACTTC.

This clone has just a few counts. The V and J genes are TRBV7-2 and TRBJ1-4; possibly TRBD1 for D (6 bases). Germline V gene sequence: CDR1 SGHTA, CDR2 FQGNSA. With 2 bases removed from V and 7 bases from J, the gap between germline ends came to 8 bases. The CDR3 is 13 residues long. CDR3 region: CASSLTGSEKLFF. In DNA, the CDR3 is TGTGCCAGCAGCTTAACAGGGTCTGAAAAACTGTTTTTT. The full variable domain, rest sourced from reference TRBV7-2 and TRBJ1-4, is GAGVSQSPSNKVTEKGKDVELRCDPISGHTALYWYRQSLGQGLEFLIYFQGNSAPDKSGLPSDRFSAERTGGSVSTLTIQRTQQEDSAVYLCASSLTGSEKLFFGSGTQLSVL.